One sample yielded the 28 T cell receptor beta chains listed below, sequenced in a study of CD8+CD57+ T cells in acquired aplastic anemia. CDR3 and TCR beta VDJ profiling relied on genomic DNA as the template. TCRdb itself ran the reads through MiXCR, one entry per CDR3 protein. The table lists a few hundred thousand distinct CDR3 sequences, 30% to 40% of them singletons. The sample consisted of sorted CD4+, CD8+, or CD8+CD57+ T cells (not recorded which) from PBMCs. The receptors were gathered from a human donor in good health, serving as a control.

The V and J genes are TRBV7-3 and TRBJ2-3; D is perhaps TRBD1 or TRBD2 (5 bases each). Trimming shortened V by 8 bases and J by 6 bases, and 18 bases separated the two germline ends. The CDR3 has 14 residues. Germline V gene data show CDR1 as SGHTA and CDR2 as FQGTGA. The DNA for the CDR3 is TGTGCCAGCGCAAATGGGGGTCCGGGCGATACGCAGTATTTT. Translation gives CASANGGPGDTQYF.

This clonotype has only a few counts. The chain carries TRBV20-1 and TRBJ2-7; D ambiguous. This CDR3 has 13 residues. Germline assignment: CDR1 DFQATT and CDR2 SNEGSKA (reference sequence). V was cut by 1 base and J by 3 bases, with 10 bases left in between. The CDR3 region is CSARAADRYEQYF. The CDR3 DNA reads as TGCAGTGCTAGAGCGGCCGACCGCTACGAGCAGTACTTC.

Ten or more counts support this clonotype. J is TRBJ1-2 and V is TRBV20-1; D may be TRBD1 (5 bases). The CDR3 is 15 amino acids. CDR1 and CDR2 (germline): DFQATT, SNEGSKA (reference sequence). V was clipped by 5 bases and J by 4 bases, with 20 bases between them. CDR3 region: CSAPPEEGSSYGYTF. CDR3 in DNA: TGCAGTGCTCCTCCCGAGGAGGGGTCTTCCTATGGCTACACCTTC.

This clonotype has a count of ten or more. The chain recombines TRBV5-1 with TRBJ2-7; a weak D match, TRBD2 (5 bases). This CDR3 region has 15 residues. V gave up 4 bases and J gave up 2 bases, with 16 bases separating them. Germline CDR1 reads SGHRS; CDR2 reads YFSETQ. In DNA form, the CDR3 reads TGCGCCAGCAGCCCCGGACTGGCGTCCCCCTACGAGCAGTACTTC. This encodes CASSPGLASPYEQYF.

This clonotype showed up just once. A much larger clone sits a single nucleotide away, making a read error possible. This sequence joins TRBV6-1 and TRBJ1-2; D is uncertain. This CDR3 is built from 12 residues. V was shortened by 8 bases and J by 4 bases, with 11 bases between the two germline ends. In germline, CDR1 is MNHNS, CDR2 SASEGT. The CDR3 here is CASGRPSYGYTF. CDR3 DNA sequence: TGTGCCAGCGGGAGACCTAGCTATGGCTACACCTTC.

A note on this clonotype: A much bigger clone sits one base away, suggesting this may be a read error. V gene TRBV10-1 combines with J gene TRBJ2-2; no clear D. The CDR3 is 16 residues long. Trimming removed 2 bases from V and 4 bases from J, with 14 bases in between. The germline V gene encodes CDR1 WNHNN and CDR2 SYGVQD (reference sequence). The CDR3, as DNA: TGCGCCAGCAGTGAGACGCGCGGAGAAGGCACCGGGGAGCTGTTTTTT. Translating gives CASSETRGEGTGELFF.

This clonotype was detected many times. The chain employs TRBV20-1 and TRBJ1-6; 7 bases align to TRBD1. Trimming took 4 bases from V and 8 from J; bases not matched to a gene: 5. The CDR3 has 13 amino acids. The germline V gene has CDR1 DFQATT and CDR2 SNEGSKA (reference sequence). CDR3 coding DNA: TGCAGTGCTACCATCGACAGGGATTCACCCCTCCACTTT. It encodes CSATIDRDSPLHF.

This clonotype has at least ten counts. This sequence joins TRBV11-2 and TRBJ2-7, with D perhaps TRBD2 (5 bases). The germline V gene encodes CDR1 SGHAT and CDR2 FQNNGV. Deletions cut 3 bases from V and 7 bases from J, with 10 bases between. The CDR3 is made up of 12 amino acids. The CDR3 DNA reads as TGTGCCAGCAGCTTCGGGGTGGGGGAGCAGTACTTC. It specifies CASSFGVGEQYF.

This chain uses TRBV20-1 with TRBJ2-3, with no clear D. The V and J ends lost 5 bases and 1 base respectively, with 16 bases between them. Germline V gene sequence: CDR1 DFQATT, CDR2 SNEGSKA (reference sequence). CDR3 length equals 15 residues. The CDR3 DNA reads TGCAGTGCTCAGAGAATTGGGCAGGGCACAGATACGCAGTATTTT. Its translation is CSAQRIGQGTDTQYF.

This sequence joins TRBV11-1 and TRBJ2-1; 8 bases map to TRBD2. Germline CDR1 reads SGHAT; CDR2 reads FQDESV (reference sequence). J gave up 7 bases and V 2 bases, and 19 bases lay outside the gene matches. CDR3 length equals 19 residues. The CDR3 DNA is TGTGCCAGCAGCTTACCTCCTGAGATGTTTGGCGGGAGGCTAAATGAGCAGTTCTTC. Translation gives CASSLPPEMFGGRLNEQFF.

In this sample, this clonotype turned up a few times. This chain links TRBV7-7 with TRBJ2-3; possibly TRBD2 for D (6 bases). The CDR3 loop spans 12 amino acids. With 6 bases removed from V and 5 bases from J, the gap between germline ends came to 9 bases. From germline, CDR1 is SSHAT and CDR2 FNYEAQ (reference sequence). The CDR3 reads CASSPGGDTQYF. The CDR3 nucleotides are TGTGCCAGCAGTCCCGGGGGAGATACGCAGTATTTT.

The table lists this clonotype with many counts. The CDR3 spells CSVRATFYEQYF. The DNA of the CDR3 is TGCAGCGTTCGGGCCACCTTCTACGAGCAGTACTTC. V usage is TRBV29-1 and J usage is TRBJ2-7; unclear D gene. Trimming removed 5 bases from V and 3 bases from J, with 11 bases in between. This CDR3 comprises 12 residues. In germline, CDR1 is SQVTM, CDR2 ANQGSEA.

This clonotype has just one count. A much larger clone lies one base from this, so it may be a read error. V gene TRBV5-1 combines with J gene TRBJ2-3; D is unclear. CDR1 is SGHRS, CDR2 YFSETQ, per germline. Deletions cut 0 bases from V and 8 bases from J, with 13 bases between. CDR3 length: 14 amino acids. The CDR3 here is CASSLVRSSGTQYF. The CDR3 DNA sequence: TGCGCCAGCAGCTTGGTCAGGAGTTCAGGTACGCAGTATTTT.

Turning to this clonotype: A much larger clonotype is one base distant, so this may be a read error. The chain is built from TRBV20-1 and TRBJ2-3; TRBD2 might be the D (6 bases). The CDR3 loop spans 15 amino acids. Trimming stripped 5 bases from V and 4 bases from J, with 19 bases between. Looked up from germline, CDR1 is DFQATT and CDR2 is SNEGSKA (reference sequence). CDR3 region: CSAPLGGVVSDTQYF. DNA for the CDR3: TGCAGTGCTCCCCTAGGCGGGGTAGTATCAGATACGCAGTATTTT.

This clonotype was detected ten times or more. The V and J genes are TRBV4-1 and TRBJ1-6, with TRBD1 identical over 8 bases. The CDR3 is 15 residues long. Germline V gene data show CDR1 as MGHRA and CDR2 as YSYEKL. The trim removed 2 bases at V and 5 bases at J, leaving 2 bases unmatched. DNA for the CDR3: TGCGCCAGCAGCCAACCGGACAGGGATAATTCACCCCTCCACTTT. Residues: CASSQPDRDNSPLHF.

This clonotype was observed a handful of times. This rearrangement joins TRBV30 to TRBJ2-7, with D tentatively TRBD1 or TRBD2 (5 bases each). Germline V gene data show CDR1 as GTSNPN and CDR2 as SVGIG (reference sequence). V lost 2 bases, J lost 3 bases, and 11 bases lay in between. The CDR3 is 13 amino acids. CDR3 nucleotide sequence: TGTGCCTGGAGTCCCCGGGACCTCTACGAGCAGTACTTC. It yields the protein CAWSPRDLYEQYF.

This clonotype was found a few times. It is likely a read error, because the conserved phenylalanine at the end of the CDR3 is missing. J is TRBJ2-4 and V is TRBV2, with TRBD1 matching 8 bases. The germline CDR1 and CDR2 sequences are SNHLY and FYNNEI. The CDR3 sequence is 17 residues long. The CDR3 region has the DNA TGTGCCAGCAGTGGAGGACAGGGAAGGGTAGCCGAAAACATTCAGTACTCC. It codes for CASSGGQGRVAENIQYS.

There are many counts of this clonotype. The V call is TRBV5-1, the J call TRBJ2-5, with D possibly TRBD2 on 5 matching bases. The CDR3 contains 13 residues. The germline V gene has CDR1 SGHRS and CDR2 YFSETQ. Trimming removed 1 base at V and 1 base at J, with 5 bases between. Here the CDR3 DNA reads TGCGCCAGCAGCTTGACTAGCCAAGAGACCCAGTACTTC. The encoded protein is CASSLTSQETQYF.

Concerning this clonotype: A much larger clone sits a single nucleotide away, making a read error possible. The rearrangement uses TRBV5-4 and TRBJ1-1; perhaps TRBD1 as D (5 bases). CDR1 and CDR2 from the germline V gene are SGHNT and YYREEE (reference sequence). The CDR3 extends over 14 amino acids. CDR3 coding DNA: TGTGCCAGCGGCTTAGGGACGTGGGACACTGAAGCTTTCTTT. Amino acid sequence: CASGLGTWDTEAFF.

The chain carries TRBV6-2 or TRBV6-3 and TRBJ2-3, with 12 bases fitting TRBD2. Trimming removed 2 bases from V and 2 bases from J; junction bases left unmatched: 5. This CDR3 contains 17 residues. CDR1 is MNHEY, CDR2 SVGEGT, per germline. The CDR3 sequence: CASSYRLAGAFTDTQYF. The DNA of the CDR3 is TGTGCCAGCAGTTACCGACTAGCGGGGGCCTTCACAGATACGCAGTATTTT.

About this clonotype itself: A much larger clone lies one base from this, so it may be a read error. Without the conserved terminal phenylalanine or tryptophan, this CDR3 likely stems from a read error. The chain is built from TRBV5-1 and TRBJ2-1, with a weak D call TRBD1 (7 bases). V lost 3 bases and J 4 bases, leaving 11 bases between the germline ends. Germline CDR1 reads SGHRS; CDR2 reads YFSETQ. The CDR3 length is 14 residues. Here the CDR3 reads CASSWGDSYNEQFS. CDR3 nucleotide sequence: TGCGCCAGCAGCTGGGGGGACAGTTACAATGAGCAGTTCTCC.

This clonotype appeared many times. The DNA for the CDR3 is TGTGCCACTATGCGGCAAGCCAAAAACATTCAGTACTTC. Translating gives CATMRQAKNIQYF. V and J are TRBV2 and TRBJ2-4; D uncertain. The CDR3 spans 13 residues. V was cut by 10 bases and J by 0 bases, with 10 bases left in between. Germline V gives CDR1 SNHLY, CDR2 FYNNEI.

The chain links TRBV2 to TRBJ1-5, with 7 bases identical to TRBD1. Germline CDR1 is SNHLY and CDR2 is FYNNEI. After removal of 6 bases from V and 14 bases from J, the junction contained 13 bases not matched to a gene. This CDR3 has 13 amino acids. CDR3 loop: CASSRDSSAYEHF. In DNA, the CDR3 is TGTGCCAGCAGCCGGGACAGTTCAGCCTACGAGCATTTT.

Note on this clonotype: This may be a read error, as it is one base from a much larger clone. The CDR3, as DNA: TGTGCCAGCAGCTTAGCGCTTGTGGGAGGTGAGCAGTACTTC. Its translation: CASSLALVGGEQYF. The chain is built from TRBV11-2 and TRBJ2-7, with D possibly matching TRBD2 (6 bases). Trimming cost V 1 base and J 7 bases, with 14 bases left between them. The CDR3 extends over 14 amino acids. The germline V gene encodes CDR1 SGHAT and CDR2 FQNNGV.

This clonotype was seen more than once but under ten times. One junction end disagrees with the germline gene, perhaps due to a read error. This chain uses TRBV10-3 with TRBJ2-6; 11 nucleotides align to TRBD1. The CDR3 runs 17 residues. Germline V gene sequence: CDR1 ENHRY, CDR2 SYGVKD. For the CDR3, the DNA is TGTGCCAGCAGTTACCGGGACAGGGGGATTTTGGCCAACGTCCTGACTTTC. Its protein product is CASSYRDRGILANVLTF.

The gene calls are TRBV29-1 and TRBJ2-1; tentatively, D is TRBD1 (5 bases). Germline CDR1 and CDR2: SQVTM and ANQGSEA. The V and J ends lost 4 bases and 0 bases respectively, with 22 bases between them. CDR3 length: 18 residues. The CDR3 sequence is CSVGRAGSSLCSYNEQFF. The CDR3 bases are TGCAGCGTTGGCAGGGCCGGGTCCAGCCTTTGCTCCTACAATGAGCAGTTCTTC.

This clonotype has ten or more counts. The chain couples TRBV5-1 to TRBJ2-7; maybe TRBD1 (6 bases). This CDR3 has 15 residues. The germline CDR1 and CDR2 sequences are SGHRS and YFSETQ. V was clipped by 5 bases and J by 5 bases, with 20 bases between them. The CDR3 reads CASRGATGYINEQYF. The DNA of the CDR3 is TGCGCCAGCAGGGGGGCTACAGGGTACATCAACGAGCAGTACTTC.

The chain joins TRBV20-1 to TRBJ2-5, with 7 bases lining up with TRBD2. The CDR3 loop spans 13 amino acids. The V segment lost 6 bases and the J segment 3 bases; nucleotides outside the gene matches: 7. Per germline, CDR1 DFQATT and CDR2 SNEGSKA (reference sequence). DNA of the CDR3: TGCAGTGCCGGGGGAGGGGAAAAAGAGACCCAGTACTTC. Its protein product is CSAGGGEKETQYF.